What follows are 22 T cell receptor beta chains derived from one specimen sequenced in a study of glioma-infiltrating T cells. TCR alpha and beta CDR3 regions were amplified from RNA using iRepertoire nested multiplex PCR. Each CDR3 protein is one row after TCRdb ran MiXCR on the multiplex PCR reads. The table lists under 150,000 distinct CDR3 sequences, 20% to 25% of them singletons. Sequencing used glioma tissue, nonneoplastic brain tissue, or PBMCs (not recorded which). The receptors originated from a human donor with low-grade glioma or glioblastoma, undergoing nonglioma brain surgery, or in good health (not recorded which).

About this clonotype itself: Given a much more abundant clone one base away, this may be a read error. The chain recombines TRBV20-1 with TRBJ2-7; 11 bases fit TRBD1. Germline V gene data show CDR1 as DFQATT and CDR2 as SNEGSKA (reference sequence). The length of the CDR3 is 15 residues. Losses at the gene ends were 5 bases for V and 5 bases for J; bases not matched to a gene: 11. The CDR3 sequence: CSASRTGGFTHEQYV. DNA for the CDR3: TGCAGTGCTTCCCGGACAGGGGGCTTTACCCACGAGCAGTACGTC.

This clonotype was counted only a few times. The CDR3 region is CASSSGEGGPNQPQHF. In nucleotides, the CDR3 is TGTGCCAGCTCATCAGGGGAGGGGGGTCCCAATCAGCCCCAGCATTTT. This sequence joins TRBV18 and TRBJ1-5; D perhaps matches TRBD1 (6 bases). V dropped 5 bases and J dropped 3 bases, with 17 bases sitting between them. Germline V gene sequence: CDR1 KGHSH, CDR2 LQKENI. The CDR3 sequence is 16 residues long.

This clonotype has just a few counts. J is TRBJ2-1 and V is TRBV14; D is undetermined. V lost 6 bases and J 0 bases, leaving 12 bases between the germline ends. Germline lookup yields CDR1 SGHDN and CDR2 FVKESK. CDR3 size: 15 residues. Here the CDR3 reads CASSLLGSSYNEQFF. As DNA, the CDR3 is TGTGCCAGCAGTCTTCTAGGTAGCTCCTACAATGAGCAGTTCTTC.

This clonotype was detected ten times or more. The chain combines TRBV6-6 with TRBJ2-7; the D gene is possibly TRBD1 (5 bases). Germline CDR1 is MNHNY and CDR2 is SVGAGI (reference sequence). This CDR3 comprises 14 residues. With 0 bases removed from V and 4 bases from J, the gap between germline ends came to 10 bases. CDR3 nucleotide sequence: TGTGCCAGCAGTTACTCGTCGCAGGGATACGAGCAGTACGTC. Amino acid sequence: CASSYSSQGYEQYV.

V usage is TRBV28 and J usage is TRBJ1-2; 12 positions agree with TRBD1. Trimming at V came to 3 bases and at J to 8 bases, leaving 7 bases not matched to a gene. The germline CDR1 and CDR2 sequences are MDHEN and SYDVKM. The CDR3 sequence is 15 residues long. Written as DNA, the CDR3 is TGTGCCAGCAGTTTCCCGGGACAGGGGGCGAAGGGCTACACCTTC. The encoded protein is CASSFPGQGAKGYTF.

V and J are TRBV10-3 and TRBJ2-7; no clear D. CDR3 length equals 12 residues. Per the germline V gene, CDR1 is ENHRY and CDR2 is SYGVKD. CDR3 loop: CAISESGYVQYV. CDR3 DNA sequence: TGTGCCATCAGTGAGTCAGGGTACGTGCAGTACGTC.

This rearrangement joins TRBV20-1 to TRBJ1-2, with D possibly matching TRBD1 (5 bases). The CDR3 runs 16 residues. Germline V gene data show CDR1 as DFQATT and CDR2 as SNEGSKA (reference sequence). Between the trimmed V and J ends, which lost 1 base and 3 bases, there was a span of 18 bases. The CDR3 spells CSARGAGRRADYGYTF. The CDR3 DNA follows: TGCAGTGCTAGAGGCGCCGGGCGCAGGGCAGACTATGGCTACACCTTC.

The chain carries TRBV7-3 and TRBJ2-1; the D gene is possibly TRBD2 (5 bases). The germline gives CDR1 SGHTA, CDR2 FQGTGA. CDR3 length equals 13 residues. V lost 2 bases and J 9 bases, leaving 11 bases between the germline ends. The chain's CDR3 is CASSLVAWSEQFF. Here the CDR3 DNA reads TGTGCCAGCAGCTTAGTAGCGTGGAGTGAGCAGTTCTTC.

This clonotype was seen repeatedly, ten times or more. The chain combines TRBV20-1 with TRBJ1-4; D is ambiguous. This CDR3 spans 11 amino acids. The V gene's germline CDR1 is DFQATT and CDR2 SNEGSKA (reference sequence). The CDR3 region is CSGGNNEKLFF. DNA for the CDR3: TGCAGCGGCGGAAATAATGAAAAACTGTTTTTT.

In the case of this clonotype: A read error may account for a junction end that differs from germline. The CDR3 sequence: CGAHRSSGASYNEQFF. CDR3 in DNA: TGCGGTGCGCACCGGTCGAGCGGGGCATCCTACAATGAGCAGTTCTTC. The J gene is TRBJ2-1, the V gene TRBV20-1; 7 bases are a match to TRBD2. Germline loops: CDR1 DFQATT, CDR2 SNEGSKA (reference sequence). The CDR3 covers 16 residues.

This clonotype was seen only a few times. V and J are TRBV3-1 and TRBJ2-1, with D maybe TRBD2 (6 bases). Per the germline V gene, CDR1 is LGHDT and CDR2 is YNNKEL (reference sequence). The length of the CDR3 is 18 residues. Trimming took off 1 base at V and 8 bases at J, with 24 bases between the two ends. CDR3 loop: CASSQADGGEKGLHEQFF. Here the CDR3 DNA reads TGTGCCAGCAGCCAAGCGGACGGGGGAGAGAAGGGTTTGCATGAGCAGTTCTTC.

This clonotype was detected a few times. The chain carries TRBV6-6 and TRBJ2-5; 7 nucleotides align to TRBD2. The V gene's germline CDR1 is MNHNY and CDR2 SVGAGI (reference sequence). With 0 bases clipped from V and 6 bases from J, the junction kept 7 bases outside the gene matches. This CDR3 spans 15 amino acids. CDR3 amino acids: CASSYSPLALKTQYF. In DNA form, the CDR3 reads TGTGCCAGCAGTTACTCGCCACTAGCGTTAAAGACCCAGTACTTC.

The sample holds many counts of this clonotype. The CDR3 nucleotides are TGTGCCAGCAGTTCTCCGGGACTAGCGGGGGTCAATGAGCAGTTCTTC. Amino acids: CASSSPGLAGVNEQFF. The V call is TRBV6-1, the J call TRBJ2-1, with 14 positions matching TRBD2. Per germline, CDR1 MNHNS and CDR2 SASEGT. The CDR3 sequence is 16 residues long. Trimming cost V 5 bases and J 6 bases; bases outside gene matches: 6.

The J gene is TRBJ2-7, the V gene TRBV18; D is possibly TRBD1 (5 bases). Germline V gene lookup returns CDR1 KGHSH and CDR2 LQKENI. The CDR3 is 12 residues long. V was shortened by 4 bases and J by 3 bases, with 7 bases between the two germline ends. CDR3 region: CASSLDIYEQYV. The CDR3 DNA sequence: TGTGCCAGCTCACTGGACATCTACGAGCAGTACGTC.

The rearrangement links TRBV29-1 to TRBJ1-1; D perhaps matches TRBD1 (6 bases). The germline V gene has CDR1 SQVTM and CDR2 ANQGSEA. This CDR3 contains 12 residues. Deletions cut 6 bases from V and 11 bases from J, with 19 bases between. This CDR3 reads CSVKTGSFEAFF. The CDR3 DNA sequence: TGCAGCGTCAAGACAGGCTCCTTTGAGGCTTTCTTT. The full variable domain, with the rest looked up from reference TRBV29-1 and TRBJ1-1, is SAVISQKPSRDICQRGTSLTIQCQVDSQVTMMFWYRQQPGQSLTLIATANQGSEATYESGFVIDKFPISRPNLTFSTLTVSNMSPEDSSIYLCSVKTGSFEAFFGQGTRLTVV.

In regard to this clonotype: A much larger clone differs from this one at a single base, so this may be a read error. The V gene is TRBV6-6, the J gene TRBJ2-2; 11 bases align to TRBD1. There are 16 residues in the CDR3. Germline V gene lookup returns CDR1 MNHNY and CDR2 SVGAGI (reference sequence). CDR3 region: CASSYSGTGGLGEPFF. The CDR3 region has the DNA TGTGCCAGCAGTTACTCCGGGACAGGGGGTCTCGGGGAGCCGTTTTTT.

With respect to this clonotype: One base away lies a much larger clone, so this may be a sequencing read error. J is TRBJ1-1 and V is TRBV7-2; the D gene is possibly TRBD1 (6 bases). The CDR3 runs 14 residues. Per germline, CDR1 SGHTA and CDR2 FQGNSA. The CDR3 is CSSRGQGSRSEAFF. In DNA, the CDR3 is TGTTCCAGCAGGGGCCAGGGCAGCCGATCTGAAGCTTTCTTT.

CDR3 sequence: CASSPRTSNEQFF. The DNA for the CDR3 is TGTGCCAGCAGCCCTCGAACTTCCAATGAGCAGTTCTTC. The V call is TRBV7-3, the J call TRBJ2-1, with unresolved D. Per the germline V gene, CDR1 is SGHTA and CDR2 is FQGTGA. The CDR3 sequence is 13 residues long. The ends were cut back, 5 bases at V and 6 bases at J, with 11 bases in the middle.

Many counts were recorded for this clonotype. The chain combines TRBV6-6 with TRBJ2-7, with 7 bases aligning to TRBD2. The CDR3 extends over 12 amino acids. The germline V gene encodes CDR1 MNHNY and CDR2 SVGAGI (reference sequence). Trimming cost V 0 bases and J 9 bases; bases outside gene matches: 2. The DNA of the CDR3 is TGTGCCAGCAGTTACTCGGGGGGGAGGCAGTACGTC. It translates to CASSYSGGRQYV.

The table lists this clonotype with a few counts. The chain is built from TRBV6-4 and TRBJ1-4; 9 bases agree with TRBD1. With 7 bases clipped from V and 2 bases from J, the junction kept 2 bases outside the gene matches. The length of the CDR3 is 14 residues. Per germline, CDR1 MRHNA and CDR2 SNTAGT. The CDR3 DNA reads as TGTGCCAGCACTGGACAGGGGACTAATGAAAAACTGTTTTTT. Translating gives CASTGQGTNEKLFF.

CDR3 amino acids: CSAGGQGGSEKLFF. For the CDR3, the DNA is TGCAGTGCTGGGGGACAGGGAGGAAGTGAAAAACTGTTTTTT. The rearrangement links TRBV20-1 to TRBJ1-4, with 9 bases that match TRBD1. This CDR3 has 14 residues. Germline CDR1 and CDR2: DFQATT and SNEGSKA (reference sequence). Trimming cost V 5 bases and J 7 bases; bases outside gene matches: 8.

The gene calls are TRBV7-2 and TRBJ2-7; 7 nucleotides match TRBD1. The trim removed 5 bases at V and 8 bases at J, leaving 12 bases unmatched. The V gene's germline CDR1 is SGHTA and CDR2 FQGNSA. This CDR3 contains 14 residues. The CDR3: CASSPDRETYKQYV. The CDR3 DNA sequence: TGTGCCAGCAGCCCCGACAGGGAGACGTACAAGCAGTACGTC.